This TCR beta chain was sequenced in a study of radiotherapy plus CTLA-4 blockade in lung cancer. In the study overall: Disease control was present in 31% of patients, and objective responses in more than 15%.

Germline V gives CDR1 LNHNV, CDR2 YYDKDF (reference sequence). V was cut by 8 bases and J by 8 bases, with 19 bases left in between. This CDR3 region has 14 residues. Findings of the study overall: Once radiotherapy plus ipilimumab had been given, TCR clones derived from tumor expanded in blood. In blood, early T cell clone dynamics reportedly predicted response best, together with interferon-beta.

Using immunoSEQ multiplex PCR, the repertoire was profiled, and TCRdb retains in-frame clones only, with some absent. The sample has tens of thousands of clones, 65% to 80% seen once. Turning to this clone: The antigen remains undetermined.

Chemo-refractory metastatic non-small-cell lung cancer patients underwent focal radiation alongside CTLA-4 blockade with ipilimumab. Source: peripheral blood, taken from a patient treated with radiotherapy plus ipilimumab. The rearrangement joins TRBV15 to TRBJ2-1; a weak D match, TRBD1 (6 bases). The source of this sequence is a human donor with non-small cell lung cancer who had a complete response to radiotherapy plus ipilimumab. This CDR3 reads CATGGRGSGDEQFF. The CDR3 DNA follows: TGTGCCACCGGGGGCCGAGGGAGTGGGGATGAGCAGTTCTTC.